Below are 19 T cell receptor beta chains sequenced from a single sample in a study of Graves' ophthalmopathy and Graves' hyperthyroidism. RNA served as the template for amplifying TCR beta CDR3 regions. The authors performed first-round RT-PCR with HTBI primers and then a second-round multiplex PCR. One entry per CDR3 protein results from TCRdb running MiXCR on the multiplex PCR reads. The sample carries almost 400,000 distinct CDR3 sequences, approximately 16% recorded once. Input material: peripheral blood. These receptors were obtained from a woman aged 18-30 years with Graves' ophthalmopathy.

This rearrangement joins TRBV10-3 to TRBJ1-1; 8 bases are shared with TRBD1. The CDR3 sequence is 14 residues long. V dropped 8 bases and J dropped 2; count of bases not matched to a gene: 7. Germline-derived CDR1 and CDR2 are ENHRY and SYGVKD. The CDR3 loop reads CAIGPTGGNTEAFF. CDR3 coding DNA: TGTGCCATCGGCCCAACAGGGGGAAACACTGAAGCTTTCTTT.

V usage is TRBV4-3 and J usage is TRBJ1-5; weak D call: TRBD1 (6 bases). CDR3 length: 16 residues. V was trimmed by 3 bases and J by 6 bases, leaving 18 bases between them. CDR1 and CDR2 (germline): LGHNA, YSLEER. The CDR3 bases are TGCGCCAGCAGCCACCTTTACCCGGGGGCGGGTCAGCCCCAGCATTTT. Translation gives CASSHLYPGAGQPQHF.

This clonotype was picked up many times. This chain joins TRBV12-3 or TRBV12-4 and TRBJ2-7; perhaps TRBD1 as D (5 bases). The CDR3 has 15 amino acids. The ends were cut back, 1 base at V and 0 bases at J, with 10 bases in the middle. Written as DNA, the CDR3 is TGTGCCAGCAGTTTAGGGGGCGTGGGCTCCTACGAGCAGTACTTC. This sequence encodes CASSLGGVGSYEQYF.

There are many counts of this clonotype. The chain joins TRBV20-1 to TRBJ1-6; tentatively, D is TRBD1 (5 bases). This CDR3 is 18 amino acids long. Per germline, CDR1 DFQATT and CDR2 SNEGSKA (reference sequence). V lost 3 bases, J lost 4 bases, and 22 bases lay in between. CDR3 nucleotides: TGCAGTGCTAGTGGGAGAAGGGGACCGAGGCCTTATAATTCACCCCTCCACTTT. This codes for CSASGRRGPRPYNSPLHF.

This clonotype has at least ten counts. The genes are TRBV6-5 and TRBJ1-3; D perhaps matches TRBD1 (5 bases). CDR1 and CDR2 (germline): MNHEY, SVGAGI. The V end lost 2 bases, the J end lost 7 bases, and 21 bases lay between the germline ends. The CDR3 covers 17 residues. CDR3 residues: CASSYIPGPQAGNTIYF. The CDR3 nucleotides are TGTGCCAGCAGTTACATTCCGGGACCCCAGGCCGGGAACACCATATATTTT.

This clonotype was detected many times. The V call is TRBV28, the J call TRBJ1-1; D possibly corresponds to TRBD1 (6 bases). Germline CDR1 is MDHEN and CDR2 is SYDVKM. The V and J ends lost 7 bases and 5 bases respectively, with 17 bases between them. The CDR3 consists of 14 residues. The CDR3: CASTGGGPRTEAFF. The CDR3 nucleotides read TGTGCCAGCACTGGAGGGGGGCCTCGGACTGAAGCTTTCTTT.

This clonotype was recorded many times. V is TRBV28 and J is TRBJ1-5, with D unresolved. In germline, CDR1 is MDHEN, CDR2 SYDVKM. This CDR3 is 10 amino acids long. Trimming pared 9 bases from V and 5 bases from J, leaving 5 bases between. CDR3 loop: CASSYQPQHF. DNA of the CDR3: TGTGCCAGTTCGTATCAGCCCCAGCATTTT.

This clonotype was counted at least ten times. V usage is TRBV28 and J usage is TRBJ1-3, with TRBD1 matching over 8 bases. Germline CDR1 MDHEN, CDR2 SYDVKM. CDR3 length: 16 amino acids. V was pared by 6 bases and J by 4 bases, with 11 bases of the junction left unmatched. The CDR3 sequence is CASSETQGARGNTIYF. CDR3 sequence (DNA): TGTGCCAGCAGCGAAACCCAGGGGGCGAGAGGAAACACCATATATTTT.

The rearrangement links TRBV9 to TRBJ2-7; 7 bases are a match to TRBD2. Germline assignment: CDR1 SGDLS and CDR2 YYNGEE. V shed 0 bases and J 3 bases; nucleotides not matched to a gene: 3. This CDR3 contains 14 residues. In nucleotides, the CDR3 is TGTGCCAGCAGCGTAGCTCCGGGGGGCTACGAGCAGTACTTC. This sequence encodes CASSVAPGGYEQYF.

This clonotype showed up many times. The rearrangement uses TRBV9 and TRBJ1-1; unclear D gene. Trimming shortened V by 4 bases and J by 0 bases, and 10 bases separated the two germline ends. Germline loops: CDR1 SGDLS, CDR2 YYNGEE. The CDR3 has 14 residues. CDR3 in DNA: TGTGCCAGCAGCCCCTCCAGAATGAACACTGAAGCTTTCTTT. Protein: CASSPSRMNTEAFF.

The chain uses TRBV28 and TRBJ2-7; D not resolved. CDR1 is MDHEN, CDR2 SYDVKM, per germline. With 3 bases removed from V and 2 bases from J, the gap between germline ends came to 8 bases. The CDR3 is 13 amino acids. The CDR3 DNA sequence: TGTGCCAGCAGTTTGGTCAGCACCTACGAGCAGTACTTC. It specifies CASSLVSTYEQYF.

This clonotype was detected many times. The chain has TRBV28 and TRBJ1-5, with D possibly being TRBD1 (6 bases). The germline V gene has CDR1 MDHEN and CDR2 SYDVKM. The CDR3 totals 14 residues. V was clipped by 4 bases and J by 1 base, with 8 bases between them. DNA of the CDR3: TGTGCCAGCAGTTGGACAGTGAGCAATCAGCCCCAGCATTTT. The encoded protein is CASSWTVSNQPQHF. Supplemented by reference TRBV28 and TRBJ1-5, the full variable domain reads DVKVTQSSRYLVKRTGEKVFLECVQDMDHENMFWYRQDPGLGLRLIYFSYDVKMKEKGDIPEGYSVSREKKERFSLILESASTNQTSMYLCASSWTVSNQPQHFGDGTRLSIL.

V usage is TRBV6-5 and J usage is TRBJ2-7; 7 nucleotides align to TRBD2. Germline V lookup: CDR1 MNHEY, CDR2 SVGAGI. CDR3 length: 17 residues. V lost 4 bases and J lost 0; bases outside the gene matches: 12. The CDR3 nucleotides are TGTGCCAGCAGTTCCACACGGGGGGACTCCTTCTCCTACGAGCAGTACTTC. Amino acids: CASSSTRGDSFSYEQYF.

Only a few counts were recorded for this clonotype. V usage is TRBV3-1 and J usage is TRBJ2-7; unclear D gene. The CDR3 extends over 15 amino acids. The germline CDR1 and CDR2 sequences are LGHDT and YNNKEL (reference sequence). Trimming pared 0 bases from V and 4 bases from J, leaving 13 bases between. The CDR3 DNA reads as TGTGCCAGCAGCCAAGAACCGATAGAAGTGTACGAGCAGTACTTC. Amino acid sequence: CASSQEPIEVYEQYF.

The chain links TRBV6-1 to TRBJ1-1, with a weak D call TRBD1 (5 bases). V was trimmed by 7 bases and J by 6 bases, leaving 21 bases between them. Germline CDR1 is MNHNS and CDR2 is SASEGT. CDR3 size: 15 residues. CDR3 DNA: TGTGCCAGCACCATTTGGGGTCAGGGTAACCCTGAAGCTTTCTTT. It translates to CASTIWGQGNPEAFF.

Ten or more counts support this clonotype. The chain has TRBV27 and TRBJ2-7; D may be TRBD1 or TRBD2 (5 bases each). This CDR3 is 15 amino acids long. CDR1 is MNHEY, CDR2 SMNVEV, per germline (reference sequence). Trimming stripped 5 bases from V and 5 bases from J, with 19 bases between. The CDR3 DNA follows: TGTGCCAGCAGTATAGGGACCTCAGGTAGGAACGAGCAGTACTTC. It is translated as CASSIGTSGRNEQYF.

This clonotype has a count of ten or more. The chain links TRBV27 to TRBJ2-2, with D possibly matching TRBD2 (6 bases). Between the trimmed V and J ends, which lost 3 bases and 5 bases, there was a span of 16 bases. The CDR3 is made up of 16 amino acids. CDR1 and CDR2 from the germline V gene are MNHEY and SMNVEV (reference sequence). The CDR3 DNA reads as TGTGCCAGCAGTTTGAATAGGAGGGCGGGAACCGGGGAGCTGTTTTTT. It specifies CASSLNRRAGTGELFF.

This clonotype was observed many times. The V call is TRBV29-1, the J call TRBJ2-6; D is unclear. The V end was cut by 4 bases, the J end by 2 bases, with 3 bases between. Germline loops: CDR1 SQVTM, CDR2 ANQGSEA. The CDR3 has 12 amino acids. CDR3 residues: CSVVTGANVLTF. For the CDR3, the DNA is TGCAGCGTTGTAACTGGGGCCAACGTCCTGACTTTC.

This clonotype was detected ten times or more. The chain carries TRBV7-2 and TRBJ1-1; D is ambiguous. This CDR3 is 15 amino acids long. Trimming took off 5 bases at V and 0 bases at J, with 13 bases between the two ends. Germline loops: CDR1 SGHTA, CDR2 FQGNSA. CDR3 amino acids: CASSQMEGLNTEAFF. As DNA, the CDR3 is TGTGCCAGCAGCCAAATGGAGGGCCTGAACACTGAAGCTTTCTTT.